This TCR beta chain came from a study of blood T cells in healthy people across ages. Donors were systemically healthy Caucasian individuals from Russia aged roughly 6 to 90 years. Germline V gene sequence: CDR1 DFQATT, CDR2 SNEGSKA (reference sequence). With 0 bases removed from V and 5 bases from J, the gap between germline ends came to 11 bases. The length of the CDR3 is 14 residues. Study-wide findings and caveats: There was no known CMV status for donors, so expanded clonotype changes were possibly confounded.

The second PCR ran about 7 to 12 cycles with a sample-barcoded 5' primer and J-beta primers. TCRdb ran MiXCR on the 5' RACE reads and lists one entry per CDR3 protein. Of around 1,600,000 distinct CDR3 sequences detected, approximately 43% appear once; the ten largest clones hold just over 4%. As regards this clonotype: Its specificity is unknown.

This sequence originates from a woman aged 18-35 years in good health. The sequenced material came from blood. The chain is built from TRBV20-1 and TRBJ1-5; D gene unclear. The CDR3 DNA reads as TGCAGTGCTAGAGATGGGAAGGGATATCAGCCCCAGCATTTT. Protein: CSARDGKGYQPQHF.